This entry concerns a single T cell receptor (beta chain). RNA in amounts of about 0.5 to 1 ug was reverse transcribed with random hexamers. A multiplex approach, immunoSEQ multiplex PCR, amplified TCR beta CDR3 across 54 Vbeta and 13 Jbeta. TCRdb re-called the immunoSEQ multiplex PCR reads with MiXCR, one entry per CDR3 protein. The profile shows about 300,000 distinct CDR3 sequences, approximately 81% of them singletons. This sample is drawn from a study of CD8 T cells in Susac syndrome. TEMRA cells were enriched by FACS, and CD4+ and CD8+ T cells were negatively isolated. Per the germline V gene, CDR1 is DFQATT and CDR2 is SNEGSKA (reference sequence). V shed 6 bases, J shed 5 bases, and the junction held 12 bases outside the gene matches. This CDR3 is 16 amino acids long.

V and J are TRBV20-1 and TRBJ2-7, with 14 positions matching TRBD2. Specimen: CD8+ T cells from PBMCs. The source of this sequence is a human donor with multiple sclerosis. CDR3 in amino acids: CSAPWGTSGSWDEQYF. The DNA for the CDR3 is TGCAGTGCCCCGTGGGGGACTAGCGGGAGTTGGGACGAGCAGTACTTC.